These 16 T cell receptor beta chains originate from one sample sequenced in a study of T-cell memory formation after mild COVID-19. TCRdb redid the calling of the 5' RACE reads with MiXCR, one entry per CDR3 protein. Of roughly 500,000 distinct CDR3 sequences listed, 20% are singletons. The sequenced sample was PBMCs or a T cell subset sorted from them (not recorded which). The origin of the receptors is an adult woman who had mild COVID-19 (a few samples of this study predate the infection). Cell type and time point are not known.

A few counts support this clonotype. J is TRBJ2-1 and V is TRBV29-1; 7 nucleotides agree with TRBD1. This CDR3 spans 15 amino acids. J was trimmed by 0 bases and V by 5 bases; bases with no gene match: 7. Germline V gives CDR1 SQVTM, CDR2 ANQGSEA. The CDR3 DNA reads as TGCAGCGTTCTAACAGGGGCTAGCTCCTACAATGAGCAGTTCTTC. This encodes CSVLTGASSYNEQFF.

V is TRBV5-4 and J is TRBJ2-3; maybe TRBD1 (7 bases). Trimming pared 4 bases from V and 4 bases from J, leaving 16 bases between. CDR1 and CDR2 from the germline V gene are SGHNT and YYREEE (reference sequence). The CDR3 spans 15 residues. The chain's CDR3 is CASSQGGRQADTQYF. CDR3 coding DNA: TGTGCCAGCAGCCAGGGGGGTCGTCAGGCAGATACGCAGTATTTT.

This sequence joins TRBV20-1 and TRBJ2-7; 9 nucleotides agree with TRBD2. With V trimmed by 3 bases and J by 2 bases, 8 bases remained unmatched. The CDR3 totals 15 residues. Germline values: CDR1 DFQATT, CDR2 SNEGSKA (reference sequence). The CDR3 region is CSARAASGNPYEQYF. The CDR3 nucleotides read TGCAGTGCTAGGGCAGCTAGCGGGAACCCCTACGAGCAGTACTTC.

The J gene is TRBJ2-2, the V gene TRBV5-1, with 7 bases aligning to TRBD2. In germline, CDR1 is SGHRS, CDR2 YFSETQ. With V trimmed by 4 bases and J by 3 bases, 6 bases remained unmatched. The length of the CDR3 is 15 residues. The CDR3 coding sequence is TGCGCCAGCAGCCAAGGACTAGGTTACACCGGGGAGCTGTTTTTT. This gives the protein CASSQGLGYTGELFF.

The chain carries TRBV6-5 and TRBJ2-7, with TRBD2 identical over 13 bases. CDR1 is MNHEY and CDR2 is SVGAGI in the germline V gene. With V trimmed by 6 bases and J by 7 bases, 6 bases remained unmatched. The CDR3 is 14 residues long. CDR3 in DNA: TGTGCCAGCAGCCAGGGACTAGCGGGAAATGAGCAGTACTTC. Translation gives CASSQGLAGNEQYF.

In its sample, this clonotype was seen a few times. The chain carries TRBV15 and TRBJ2-3; 7 positions agree with TRBD2. Germline V lookup: CDR1 LNHNV, CDR2 YYDKDF (reference sequence). The CDR3 loop spans 16 amino acids. Trimming took 1 base from V and 0 from J; bases not matched to a gene: 4. CDR3 sequence (DNA): TGTGCCACCAGCAGAGGAGCGGGGTCTAGCACAGATACGCAGTATTTT. Protein sequence: CATSRGAGSSTDTQYF.

In this sample, this clonotype turned up a few times. J is TRBJ2-6 and V is TRBV6-6, with 10 bases lining up with TRBD2. The CDR3 contains 24 residues. J was trimmed by 0 bases and V by 4 bases; bases with no gene match: 24. Germline V gene data show CDR1 as MNHNY and CDR2 as SVGAGI (reference sequence). The CDR3 protein is CASSSPRGKRGGSHLSSGANVLTF. DNA of the CDR3: TGTGCCAGCAGTTCCCCTCGGGGGAAGCGGGGGGGCTCTCACCTCAGCTCTGGGGCCAACGTCCTGACTTTC.

The V call is TRBV12-3 or TRBV12-4, the J call TRBJ1-1; 8 nucleotides line up with TRBD1. The CDR3 runs 12 residues. Losses at the gene ends were 10 bases for V and 7 bases for J; bases not matched to a gene: 8. This CDR3 reads CAMDRVEGEAFF. The CDR3 DNA reads TGTGCCATGGACAGGGTGGAGGGTGAAGCTTTCTTT.

The V gene is TRBV20-1, the J gene TRBJ1-2, with D unclear. V was clipped by 0 bases and J by 4 bases, with 21 bases between them. The germline V gene encodes CDR1 DFQATT and CDR2 SNEGSKA (reference sequence). The CDR3 totals 17 residues. CDR3 sequence (DNA): TGCAGTGCTAGAGATCACTCAGTCCTCCAAGATTCCTATGGCTACACCTTC. This codes for CSARDHSVLQDSYGYTF.

CDR3 DNA: TGTGCCAGCATCGGGACAGGGGCGTACAATGAGCAGTTCTTC. Protein: CASIGTGAYNEQFF. The chain carries TRBV12-3 or TRBV12-4 and TRBJ2-1, with 10 bases fitting TRBD1. The length of the CDR3 is 14 residues. The V gene end was trimmed by 7 bases and the J gene end by 4 bases; junction bases not matched to a gene: 4.

This chain uses TRBV4-3 with TRBJ2-2; D is possibly TRBD1 (5 bases). Trimming took 3 bases from V and 3 from J, leaving 17 bases between them. The germline CDR1 and CDR2 sequences are LGHNA and YSLEER. CDR3 length: 17 residues. The CDR3 sequence: CASSHVLVTADTGELFF. In nucleotides, the CDR3 is TGCGCCAGCAGCCATGTCCTTGTGACAGCCGACACCGGGGAGCTGTTTTTT.

The V gene is TRBV6-5, the J gene TRBJ2-7, with TRBD2 matching over 10 bases. With 3 bases clipped from V and 6 bases from J, the junction kept 8 bases outside the gene matches. CDR3 length: 15 amino acids. Looked up from germline, CDR1 is MNHEY and CDR2 is SVGAGI. This CDR3 is CASSYKRGGGPEQYF. The CDR3 DNA is TGTGCCAGCAGTTATAAGCGGGGGGGAGGGCCCGAGCAGTACTTC.

A note on this clonotype: A much more abundant neighbour one base away suggests this may be a read error. This chain connects TRBV7-8 to TRBJ2-1; tentatively, D is TRBD1 (5 bases). CDR1 SGHVS and CDR2 FQNEAQ come from the germline V gene. Trimming cost V 4 bases and J 13 bases, with 17 bases left between them. The CDR3 is 13 residues long. The CDR3 DNA reads TGTGCCAGCAGCTATCCCAGGGAAGAGACCCAGTTCTTC. It encodes CASSYPREETQFF. The variable domain in full, with the rest retrieved from reference TRBV7-8 and TRBJ2-1, is GAGVSQSPRYKVAKRGQDVALRCDPISGHVSLFWYQQALGQGPEFLTYFQNEAQLDKSGLPSDRFFAERPEGSVSTLKIQRTQQEDSAVYLCASSYPREETQFFGPGTRLTVL.

About this clonotype: A read error may be the cause here, since a much bigger clone is one base away. The chain couples TRBV12-3 or TRBV12-4 to TRBJ1-6; D unresolved. This CDR3 region has 14 residues. Trimming took 5 bases from V and 5 from J, leaving 10 bases between them. The CDR3: CASSEHGHNSPLHF. The CDR3 DNA reads TGTGCCAGCAGTGAACATGGACATAATTCACCCCTCCACTTT.

This chain joins TRBV4-1 and TRBJ2-5; 7 bases line up with TRBD1. CDR3 size: 14 residues. The J segment lost 0 bases and the V segment lost 3 bases, leaving 1 base of the junction unmatched. Germline V gives CDR1 MGHRA, CDR2 YSYEKL. The CDR3 region is CASSQDRYQETQYF. The CDR3 DNA reads TGCGCCAGCAGCCAGGACAGGTACCAAGAGACCCAGTACTTC.

This clonotype was seen a handful of times. The CDR3: CSVGQNEQYF. CDR3 bases: TGCAGCGTAGGACAGAACGAGCAGTACTTC. The J gene is TRBJ2-7, the V gene TRBV29-1, with a weak D call TRBD1 (6 bases). The germline V gene has CDR1 SQVTM and CDR2 ANQGSEA. CDR3 length: 10 residues. Trimming stripped 6 bases from V and 5 bases from J, with 8 bases between.